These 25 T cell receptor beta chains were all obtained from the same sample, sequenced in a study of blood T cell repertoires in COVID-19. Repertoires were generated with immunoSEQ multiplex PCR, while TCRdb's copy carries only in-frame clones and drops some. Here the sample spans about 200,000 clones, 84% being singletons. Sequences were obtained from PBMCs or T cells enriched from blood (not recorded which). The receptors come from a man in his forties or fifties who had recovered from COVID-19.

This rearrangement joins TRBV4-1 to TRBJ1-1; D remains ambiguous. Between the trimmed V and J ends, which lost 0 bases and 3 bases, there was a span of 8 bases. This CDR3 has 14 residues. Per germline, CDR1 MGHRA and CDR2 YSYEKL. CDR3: CASSQDGPYTEAFF. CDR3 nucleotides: TGCGCCAGCAGCCAAGATGGGCCATACACTGAAGCTTTCTTT.

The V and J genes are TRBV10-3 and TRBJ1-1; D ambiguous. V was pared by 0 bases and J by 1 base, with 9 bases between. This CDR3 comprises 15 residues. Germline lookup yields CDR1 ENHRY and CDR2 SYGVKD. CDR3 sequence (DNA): TGTGCCATCAGTGAGTCGATAACGGGGAACACTGAAGCTTTCTTT. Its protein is CAISESITGNTEAFF.

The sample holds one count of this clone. The CDR3 spells CASSIGQTMTKLFF. The CDR3 DNA reads TGTGCCAGTAGTATAGGACAGACCATGACAAAACTGTTTTTT. This chain joins TRBV19 and TRBJ1-4; D may be TRBD1 (5 bases). The length of the CDR3 is 14 residues. Trimming pared 1 base from V and 10 bases from J, leaving 13 bases between. Per the germline V gene, CDR1 is LNHDA and CDR2 is SQIVND (reference sequence).

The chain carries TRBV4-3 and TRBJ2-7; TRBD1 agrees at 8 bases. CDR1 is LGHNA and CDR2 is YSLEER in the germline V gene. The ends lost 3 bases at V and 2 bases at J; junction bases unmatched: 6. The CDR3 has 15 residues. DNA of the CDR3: TGCGCCAGCAGCCAGGACAGGGCCCTCACCTACGAGCAGTACTTC. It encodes CASSQDRALTYEQYF.

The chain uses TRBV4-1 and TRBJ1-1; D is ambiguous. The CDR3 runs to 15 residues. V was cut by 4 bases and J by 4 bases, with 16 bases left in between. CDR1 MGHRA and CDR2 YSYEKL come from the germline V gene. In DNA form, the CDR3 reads TGCGCCAGCAGCCGCTCCCAAGAGAGGGTCACTGAAGCTTTCTTT. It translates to CASSRSQERVTEAFF.

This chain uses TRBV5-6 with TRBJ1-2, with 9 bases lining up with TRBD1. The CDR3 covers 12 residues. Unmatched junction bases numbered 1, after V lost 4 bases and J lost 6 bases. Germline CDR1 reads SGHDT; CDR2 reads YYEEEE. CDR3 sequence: CASSRDRDGYTF. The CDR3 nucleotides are TGTGCCAGCAGCCGGGACAGGGATGGCTACACCTTC.

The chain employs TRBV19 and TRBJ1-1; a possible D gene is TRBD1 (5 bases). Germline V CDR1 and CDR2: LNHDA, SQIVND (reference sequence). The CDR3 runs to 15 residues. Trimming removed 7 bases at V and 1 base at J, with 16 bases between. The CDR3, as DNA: TGTGCCAGTACCGACAGACCGTCGCGGAACACTGAAGCTTTCTTT. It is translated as CASTDRPSRNTEAFF. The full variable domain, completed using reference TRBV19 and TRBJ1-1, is DGGITQSPKYLFRKEGQNVTLSCEQNLNHDAMYWYRQDPGQGLRLIYYSQIVNDFQKGDIAEGYSVSREKKESFPLTVTSAQKNPTAFYLCASTDRPSRNTEAFFGQGTRLTVV.

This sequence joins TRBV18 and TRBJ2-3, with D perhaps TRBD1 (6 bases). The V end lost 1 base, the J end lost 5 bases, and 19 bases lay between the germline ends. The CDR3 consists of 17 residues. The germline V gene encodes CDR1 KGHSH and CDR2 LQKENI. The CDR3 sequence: CASSPRKTGPRGDTQYF. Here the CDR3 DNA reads TGTGCCAGCTCACCACGGAAGACGGGGCCCAGGGGAGATACGCAGTATTTT.

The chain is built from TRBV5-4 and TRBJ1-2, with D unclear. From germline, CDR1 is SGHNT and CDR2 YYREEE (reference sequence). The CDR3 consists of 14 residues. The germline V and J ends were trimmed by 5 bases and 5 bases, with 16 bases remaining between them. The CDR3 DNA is TGTGCCAGCAGTATTGTTAGGGAGATGTATGGCTACACCTTC. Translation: CASSIVREMYGYTF.

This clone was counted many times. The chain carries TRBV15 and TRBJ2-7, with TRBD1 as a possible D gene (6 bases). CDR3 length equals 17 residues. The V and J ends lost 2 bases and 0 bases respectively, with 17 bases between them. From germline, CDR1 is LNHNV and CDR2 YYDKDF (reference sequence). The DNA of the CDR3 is TGTGCCACCAGCAGAATCTTCGACAGGCGTTTCTCCTACGAGCAGTACTTC. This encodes CATSRIFDRRFSYEQYF.

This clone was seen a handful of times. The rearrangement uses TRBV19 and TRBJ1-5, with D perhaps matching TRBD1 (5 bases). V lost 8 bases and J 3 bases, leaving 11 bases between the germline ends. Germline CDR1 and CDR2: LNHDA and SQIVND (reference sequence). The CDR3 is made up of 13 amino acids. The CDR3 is CASCTGYNQPQHF. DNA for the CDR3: TGTGCCAGTTGCACAGGCTACAATCAGCCCCAGCATTTT.

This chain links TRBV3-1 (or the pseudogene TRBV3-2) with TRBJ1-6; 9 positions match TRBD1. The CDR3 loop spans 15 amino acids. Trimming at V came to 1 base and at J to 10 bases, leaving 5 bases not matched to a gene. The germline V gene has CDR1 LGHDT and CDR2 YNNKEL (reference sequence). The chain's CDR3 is CASSQGTGVRSPLHF. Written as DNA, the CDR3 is TGTGCCAGCAGCCAAGGGACAGGGGTTCGGTCACCCCTCCACTTT.

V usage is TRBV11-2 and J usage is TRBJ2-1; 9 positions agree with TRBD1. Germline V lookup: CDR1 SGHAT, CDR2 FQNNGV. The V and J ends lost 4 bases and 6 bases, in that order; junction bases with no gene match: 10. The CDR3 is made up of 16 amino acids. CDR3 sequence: CASSWIGTGSGNEQFF. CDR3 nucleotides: TGTGCCAGCAGCTGGATAGGGACAGGGTCAGGCAATGAGCAGTTCTTC.

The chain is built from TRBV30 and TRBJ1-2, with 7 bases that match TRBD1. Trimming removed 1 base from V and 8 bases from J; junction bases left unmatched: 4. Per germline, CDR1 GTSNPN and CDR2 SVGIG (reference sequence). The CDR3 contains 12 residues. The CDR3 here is CAWSEGARGYTF. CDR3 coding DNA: TGTGCCTGGAGTGAGGGGGCGCGGGGCTACACCTTC.

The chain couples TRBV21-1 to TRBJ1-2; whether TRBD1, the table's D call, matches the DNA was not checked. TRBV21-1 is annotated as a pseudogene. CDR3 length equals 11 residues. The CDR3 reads CASSGGRGYTF. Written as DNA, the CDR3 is TGTGCCAGCAGCGGTGGGCGCGGCTACACCTTC.

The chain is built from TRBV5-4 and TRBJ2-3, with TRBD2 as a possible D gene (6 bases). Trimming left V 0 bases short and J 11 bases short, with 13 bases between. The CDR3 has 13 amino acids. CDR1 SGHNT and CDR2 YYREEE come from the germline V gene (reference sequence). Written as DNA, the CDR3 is TGTGCCAGCAGCTTGGATTCGGGACTTCAGCAGTATTTT. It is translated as CASSLDSGLQQYF.

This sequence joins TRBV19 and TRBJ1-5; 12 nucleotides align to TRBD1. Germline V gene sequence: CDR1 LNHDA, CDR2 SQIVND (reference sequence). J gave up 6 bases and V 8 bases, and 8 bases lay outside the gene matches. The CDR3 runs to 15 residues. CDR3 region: CASAPGQGAFQPQHF. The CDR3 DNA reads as TGTGCCAGTGCCCCGGGACAGGGGGCCTTTCAGCCCCAGCATTTT.

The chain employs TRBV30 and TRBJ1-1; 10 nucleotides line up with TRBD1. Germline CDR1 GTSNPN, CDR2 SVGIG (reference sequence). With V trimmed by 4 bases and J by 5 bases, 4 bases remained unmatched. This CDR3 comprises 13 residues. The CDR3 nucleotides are TGTGCCTGGAAGGGACAGGGGACGACTGAAGCTTTCTTT. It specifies CAWKGQGTTEAFF. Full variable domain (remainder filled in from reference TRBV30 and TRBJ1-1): SQTIHQWPATLVQPVGSPLSLECTVEGTSNPNLYWYRQAAGRGLQLLFYSVGIGQISSEVPQNLSASRPQDRQFILSSKKLLLSDSGFYLCAWKGQGTTEAFFGQGTRLTVV.

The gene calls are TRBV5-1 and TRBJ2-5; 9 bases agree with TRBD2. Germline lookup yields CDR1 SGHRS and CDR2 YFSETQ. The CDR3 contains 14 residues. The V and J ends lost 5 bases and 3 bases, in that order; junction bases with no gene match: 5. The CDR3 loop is CASSRLAAEETQYF. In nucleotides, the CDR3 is TGCGCCAGCAGTAGACTAGCGGCTGAAGAGACCCAGTACTTC.

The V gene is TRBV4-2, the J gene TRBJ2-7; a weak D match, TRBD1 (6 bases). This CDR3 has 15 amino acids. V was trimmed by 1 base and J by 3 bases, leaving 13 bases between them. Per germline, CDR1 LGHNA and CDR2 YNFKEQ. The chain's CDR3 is CASSQVLGQGYEQYF. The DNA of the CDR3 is TGTGCCAGCAGCCAAGTGTTGGGACAAGGCTACGAGCAGTACTTC.

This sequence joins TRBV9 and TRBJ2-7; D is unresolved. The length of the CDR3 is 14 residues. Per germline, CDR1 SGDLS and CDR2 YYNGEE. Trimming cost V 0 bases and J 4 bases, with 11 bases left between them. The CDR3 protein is CASSVGNFPYEQYF. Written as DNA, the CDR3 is TGTGCCAGCAGCGTAGGTAACTTCCCTTACGAGCAGTACTTC.

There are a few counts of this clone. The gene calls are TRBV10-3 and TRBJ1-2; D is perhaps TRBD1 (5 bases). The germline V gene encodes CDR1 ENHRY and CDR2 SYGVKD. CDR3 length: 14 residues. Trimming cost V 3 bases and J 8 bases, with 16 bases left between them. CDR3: CAISDAGKGVGYTF. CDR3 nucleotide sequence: TGTGCCATCAGTGATGCGGGAAAAGGGGTAGGCTACACCTTC.

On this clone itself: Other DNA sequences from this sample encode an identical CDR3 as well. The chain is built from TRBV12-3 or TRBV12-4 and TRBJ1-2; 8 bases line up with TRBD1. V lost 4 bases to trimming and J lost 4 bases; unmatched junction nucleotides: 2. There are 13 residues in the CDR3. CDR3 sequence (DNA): TGTGCCAGCAGTTGGGACAGGAGCTATGGCTACACCTTC. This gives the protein CASSWDRSYGYTF.

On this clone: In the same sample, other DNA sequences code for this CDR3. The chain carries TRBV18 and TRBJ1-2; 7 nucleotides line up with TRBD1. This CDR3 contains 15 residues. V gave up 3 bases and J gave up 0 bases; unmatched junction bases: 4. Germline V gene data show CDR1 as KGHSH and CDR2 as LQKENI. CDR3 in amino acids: CASSPQGEANYGYTF. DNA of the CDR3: TGTGCCAGCTCACCCCAGGGGGAAGCTAACTATGGCTACACCTTC.

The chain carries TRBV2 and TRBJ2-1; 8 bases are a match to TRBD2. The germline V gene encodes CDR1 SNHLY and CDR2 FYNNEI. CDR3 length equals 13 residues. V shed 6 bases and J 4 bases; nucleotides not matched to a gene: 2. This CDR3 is CASRASGYNEQFF. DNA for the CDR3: TGTGCCAGCAGGGCTAGCGGGTACAATGAGCAGTTCTTC.